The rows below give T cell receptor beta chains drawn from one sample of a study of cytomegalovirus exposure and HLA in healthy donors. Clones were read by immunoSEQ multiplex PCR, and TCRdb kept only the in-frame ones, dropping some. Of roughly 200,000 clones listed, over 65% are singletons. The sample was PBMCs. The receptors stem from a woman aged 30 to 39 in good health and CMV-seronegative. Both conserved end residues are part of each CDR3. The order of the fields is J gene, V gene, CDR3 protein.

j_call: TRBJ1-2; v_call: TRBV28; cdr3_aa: CASSWTANYGYTF
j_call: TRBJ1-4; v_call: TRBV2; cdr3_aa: CASSRGAGAREKLFF
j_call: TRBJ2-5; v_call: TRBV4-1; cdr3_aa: CASSQDGVGQGHYRETQYF
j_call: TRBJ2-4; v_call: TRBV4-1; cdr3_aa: CASSQLAGQNIQYF
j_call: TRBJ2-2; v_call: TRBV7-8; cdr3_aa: CASSFGQAIRRLFF
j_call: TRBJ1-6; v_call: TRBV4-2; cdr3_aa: CASSQEDRGKYNSPLHF
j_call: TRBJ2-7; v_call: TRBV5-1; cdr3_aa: CASSFTYEQYF
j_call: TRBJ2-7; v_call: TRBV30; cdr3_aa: CAWSGGPPRSEQYF
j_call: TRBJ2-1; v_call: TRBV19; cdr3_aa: CASSIGGGAGAQFF
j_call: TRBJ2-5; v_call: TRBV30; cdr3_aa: CAWSLTGVLQETQYF
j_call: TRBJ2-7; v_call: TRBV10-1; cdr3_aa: CASNQGAGEQYF
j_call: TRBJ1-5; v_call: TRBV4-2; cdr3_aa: CASSQDRGSNQPQHF
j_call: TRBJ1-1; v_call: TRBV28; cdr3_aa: CASSLYRQGGTEAFF
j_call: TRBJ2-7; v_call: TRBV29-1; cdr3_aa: CSALGTGRLSYEQYF
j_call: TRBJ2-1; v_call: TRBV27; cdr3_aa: CASSFGLDEQFF
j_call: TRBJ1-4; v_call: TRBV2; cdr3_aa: CASSASGQGVEKLFF
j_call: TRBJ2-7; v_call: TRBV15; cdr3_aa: CATSSLPGQGAYEQYF
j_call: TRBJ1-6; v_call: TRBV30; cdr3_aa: CAWSVGGYNSPLHF
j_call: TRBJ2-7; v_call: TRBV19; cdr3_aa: CASSISEWVNEQYF
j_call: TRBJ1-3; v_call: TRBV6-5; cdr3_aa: CASSRTGSGNTIYF
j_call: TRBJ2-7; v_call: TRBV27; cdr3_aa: CASSFSGGYEQYF
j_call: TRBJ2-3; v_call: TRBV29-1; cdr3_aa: CSVVGQGLYF
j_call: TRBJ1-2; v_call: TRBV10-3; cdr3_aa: CAISARGGYTF
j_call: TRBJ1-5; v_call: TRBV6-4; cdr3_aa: CASSVDRGSNQPQHF
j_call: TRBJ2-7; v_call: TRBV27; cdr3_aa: CASSLSTSGGHEQYF
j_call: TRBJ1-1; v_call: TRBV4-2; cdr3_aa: CASSYTQGPNTEAFF
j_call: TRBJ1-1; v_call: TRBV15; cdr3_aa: CATSRARLNTEAFF
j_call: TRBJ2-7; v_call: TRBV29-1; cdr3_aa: CSVGTSGPYEQYF
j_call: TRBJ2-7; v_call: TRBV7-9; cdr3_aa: CASSSAGGQVSYEQYF
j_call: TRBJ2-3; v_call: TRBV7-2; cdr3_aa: CASSLVGTSTDTQYF
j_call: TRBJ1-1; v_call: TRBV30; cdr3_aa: CAWSRDRGVEAFF
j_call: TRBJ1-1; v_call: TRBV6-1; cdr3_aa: CASSEAYHTEAFF
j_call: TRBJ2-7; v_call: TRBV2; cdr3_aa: CASSEGGGPYSEQYF
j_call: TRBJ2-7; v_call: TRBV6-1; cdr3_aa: CASSVGGQGEQYF
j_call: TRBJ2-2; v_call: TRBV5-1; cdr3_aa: CASSLRLNTGELFF
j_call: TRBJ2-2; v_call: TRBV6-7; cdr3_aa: CASSFSVAPANTGELFF
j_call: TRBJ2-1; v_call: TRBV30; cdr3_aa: CACGKAGGNNEQFF
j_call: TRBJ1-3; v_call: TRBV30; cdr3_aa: CAWRIYGGNTIYF
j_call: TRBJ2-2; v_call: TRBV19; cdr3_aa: CASSQRDRATGELFF
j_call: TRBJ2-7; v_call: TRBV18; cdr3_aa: CASSPGVLGPVTAGTFSYEQYF
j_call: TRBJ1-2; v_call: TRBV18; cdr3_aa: CASSPDSINYGYTF
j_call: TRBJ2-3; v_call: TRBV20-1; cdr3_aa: CSAPLADTQYF
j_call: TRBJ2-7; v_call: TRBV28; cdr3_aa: CASSGPGTRSSYEQYF
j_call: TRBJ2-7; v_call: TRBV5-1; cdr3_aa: CASSLADRVSYEQYF
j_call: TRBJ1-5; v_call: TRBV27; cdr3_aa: CASSLSAREGQPQHF
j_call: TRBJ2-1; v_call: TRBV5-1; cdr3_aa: CASSLVMRGQGYNEQFF
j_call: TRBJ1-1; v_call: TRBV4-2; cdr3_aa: CASSPVGQGGTEAFF
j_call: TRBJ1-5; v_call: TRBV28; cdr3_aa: CASSYDRVVRSGNQPQHF
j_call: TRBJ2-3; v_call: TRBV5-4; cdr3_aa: CASSLTSGADPTDTQYF
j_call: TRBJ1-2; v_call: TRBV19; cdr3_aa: CASSIDPQGGRSYGYTF
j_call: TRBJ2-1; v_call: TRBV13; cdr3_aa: CASSRRTSGGRNEQFF
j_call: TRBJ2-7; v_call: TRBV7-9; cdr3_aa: CASRNDRIHEQYF
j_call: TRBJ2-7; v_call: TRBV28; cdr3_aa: CASSSWTSGPYEQYF
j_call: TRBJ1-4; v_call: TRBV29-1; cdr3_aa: CSAVGAGAATNEKLFF